Sequencing of this T cell receptor (beta chain) was carried out in a study of blood T cells in healthy people across ages. Study conclusions and caveats: With donor CMV status unknown, expanded clonotype changes were possibly confounded.

Germline V gene sequence: CDR1 SGHAT, CDR2 FQNNGV. The trim removed 5 bases at V and 11 bases at J, leaving 8 bases unmatched. The CDR3 totals 12 residues. This clonotype was recorded a few times. Its target is not known. Using a J-beta primer mix together with a sample-barcoded 5' primer, a second PCR was run for roughly 7 to 12 cycles. TCRdb analysed the 5' RACE reads with MiXCR anew, one entry per CDR3 protein. The sample contains some 710,000 distinct CDR3 sequences, approximately 21% of which appear only once. The receptor was derived from a man aged 70-80 years in good health. The gene calls are TRBV11-2 and TRBJ2-5; 7 bases align to TRBD1. The sample taken for sequencing was blood. CDR3: CASSTTPGQQYF. As DNA, the CDR3 is TGTGCCAGCAGCACCACCCCGGGACAGCAGTACTTC.